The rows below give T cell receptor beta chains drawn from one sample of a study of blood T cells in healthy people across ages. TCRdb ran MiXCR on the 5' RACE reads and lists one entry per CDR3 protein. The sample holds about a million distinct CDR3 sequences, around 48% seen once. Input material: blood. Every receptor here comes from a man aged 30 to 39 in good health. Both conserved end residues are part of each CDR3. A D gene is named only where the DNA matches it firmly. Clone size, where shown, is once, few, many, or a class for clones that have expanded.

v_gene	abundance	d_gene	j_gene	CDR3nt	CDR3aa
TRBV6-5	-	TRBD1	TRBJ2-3	TGTGCCAGCAGTTACCCATCCGGGACAGGCACAGATACGCAGTATTTT	CASSYPSGTGTDTQYF
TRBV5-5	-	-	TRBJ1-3	TGTGCCAGCAGCCCCGTTCTTCCGGGGGCTGGAAACACCATATATTTT	CASSPVLPGAGNTIYF
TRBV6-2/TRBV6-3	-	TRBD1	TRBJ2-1	TGTGCCAGCAGTTTCAGAGACAGGGACGTGAGGGAGCAGTTCTTC	CASSFRDRDVREQFF
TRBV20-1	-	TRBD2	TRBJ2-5	TGCAGTGCTGGGACTAGCGGTCTTCAAGAGACCCAGTACTTC	CSAGTSGLQETQYF
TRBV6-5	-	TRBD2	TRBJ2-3	TGTGCCAGCAGTTACTCGACCCCCGGCGGGGGGGCCTTTAGCACAGATACGCAGTATTTT	CASSYSTPGGGAFSTDTQYF
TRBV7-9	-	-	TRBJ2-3	TGTGCCCCTGCAGGGTTATCCGATACGCAGTATTTT	CAPAGLSDTQYF
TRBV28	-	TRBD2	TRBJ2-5	TGTGCCAGCAGTTTAGGTGGCCTAGCGGGGGAGACCCAGTACTTC	CASSLGGLAGETQYF
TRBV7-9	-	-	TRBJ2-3	TGTGCCAGCAGCTTAGGTGTTGGCGCTAGCACAGATACGCAGTATTTT	CASSLGVGASTDTQYF
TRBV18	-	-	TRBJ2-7	TGTGCCAGCTCACCACCGGACAGCTCCTACGAGCAGTACTTC	CASSPPDSSYEQYF
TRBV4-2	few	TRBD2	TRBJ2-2	TGTGCCAGCAGCCAAGGAAGCGGGGGGGTCGGGGAGCTGTTTTTT	CASSQGSGGVGELFF
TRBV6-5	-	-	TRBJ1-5	TGTGCCAGCAGTTCGCAGGACAATGCGGGCAATCAGCCCCAGCATTTT	CASSSQDNAGNQPQHF
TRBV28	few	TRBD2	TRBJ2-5	TGTGCCAGCAGTTTGCACGGACTAGCGGGAGGACAAGAGACCCAGTACTTC	CASSLHGLAGGQETQYF
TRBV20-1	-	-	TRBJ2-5	TGCAGTGCTGCCCATACCTCGGTCGGAGGTTTTGGGGAGACCCAGTACTTC	CSAAHTSVGGFGETQYF
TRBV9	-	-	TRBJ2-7	TGTGCCAGCACCCCTTTTGGGGGCTCCTACGAGCAGTACTTC	CASTPFGGSYEQYF
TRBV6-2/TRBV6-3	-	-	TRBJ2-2	TGTGCCAGCACTTACCGCCGCGGGGATGACGGGGAGCTGTTTTTT	CASTYRRGDDGELFF
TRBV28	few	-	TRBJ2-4	TGTGCCAGCGGGGCGGCACTAGCCAAAAACATTCAGTACTTC	CASGAALAKNIQYF
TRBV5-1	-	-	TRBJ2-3	TGCGCCAGCAGCCCGGGGCCCCCTGGCTATACGCAGTATTTT	CASSPGPPGYTQYF